The rows below give T cell receptor beta chains drawn from one sample of a study of T cell responses to AZD1222 COVID-19 vaccine. Sequenced by immunoSEQ multiplex PCR; TCRdb stores in-frame clones only, minus some. The sample records 95,000 to 150,000 clones, more than 85% being singletons. The material sequenced was peripheral blood, taken on day 0 of MenACWY control vaccination. All receptors come from an adult in good health. Both conserved end residues are part of each CDR3. A D gene is named only where the DNA matches it firmly. For some rows the clone size is stated as once, few or many, or as a class when expanded; others skip it.

v_gene	abundance	len	d_gene	j_gene	CDR3nt	CDR3aa
TRBV11-2	-	13	-	TRBJ2-7	TGTGCCAGCAGCCCTGGTACCCTAGGGGAGCAGTACTTC	CASSPGTLGEQYF
TRBV29-1	-	15	-	TRBJ2-1	TGCAGCGTTGCCCAACAGGAGAGCTCCTACAATGAGCAGTTCTTC	CSVAQQESSYNEQFF
TRBV3-1/TRBV3-2	-	15	-	TRBJ2-4	TGTGCCAGCAGCCAAGGAGGCAATATAGGGAACATTCAGTACTTC	CASSQGGNIGNIQYF
TRBV6-5	-	13	-	TRBJ1-5	TGTGCCAGCGGCCGGGACAAGGGCCAGCCCCAGCATTTT	CASGRDKGQPQHF
TRBV7-9	once	11	-	TRBJ1-1	TGTGCCAGCAGCTTATCTTCTGAAGCTTTCTTT	CASSLSSEAFF
TRBV7-2	once	15	-	TRBJ1-2	TGTGCCAGCAGCTCGCCTGGTGAAGCCTTCCATGGCTACACCTTC	CASSSPGEAFHGYTF
TRBV10-3	few	15	-	TRBJ1-3	TGTGCCATCAGTGATGACGGTATCCCTGGAAACACCATATATTTT	CAISDDGIPGNTIYF
TRBV9	-	12	-	TRBJ1-2	TGTGCCAGCAGCGTAAGCAGCTATGGCTACACCTTC	CASSVSSYGYTF
TRBV5-1	-	12	-	TRBJ1-6	TGCGCCAGCAGCTCAAATCATTCACCCCTCCACTTT	CASSSNHSPLHF
TRBV10-3	-	14	-	TRBJ1-2	TGTGCCATCACTCCAGACAGGCAAACTTATGGCTACACCTTC	CAITPDRQTYGYTF
TRBV9	once	15	-	TRBJ2-6	TGTGCCAGCAGCCCCATACTAACTGGGGCCAACGTCCTGACTTTC	CASSPILTGANVLTF
TRBV7-7	-	15	-	TRBJ1-3	TGTGCCAGCAGCCCGGGACGTTCCTCTGGAAACACCATATATTTT	CASSPGRSSGNTIYF
TRBV24-1	once	12	-	TRBJ2-1	TGTGCCACCAGTGATTTGGTCGGAGAGCAGTTCTTC	CATSDLVGEQFF
TRBV7-2	-	14	-	TRBJ2-1	TGTGCCAGCAGGAAAGGACCCCTTTACAATGAGCAGTTCTTC	CASRKGPLYNEQFF
TRBV6-5	-	14	-	TRBJ1-1	TGTGCCAGCGGCAGGGTCCCTGGGGGAACTGAAGCTTTCTTT	CASGRVPGGTEAFF
TRBV5-1	-	16	TRBD2	TRBJ2-1	TGCGCCAGCAGCTGGAGACTAGCGAAAGGTGCCAATGAGCAGTTCTTC	CASSWRLAKGANEQFF
TRBV6-5	-	11	TRBD1	TRBJ1-1	TGTGCCAGCAGGAGACAGGGTGAAGCTTTCTTT	CASRRQGEAFF
TRBV10-1	-	15	TRBD1	TRBJ1-6	TGCGCCAGCATCCGGGGGGGACAGTCTAATTCACCCCTCCACTTT	CASIRGGQSNSPLHF
TRBV6-5	-	14	-	TRBJ1-1	TGTGCCAGCAGTTACGCCCCTGAGGACACTGAAGCTTTCTTT	CASSYAPEDTEAFF
TRBV7-9	-	14	TRBD2	TRBJ2-2	TGTGCCAGTGCCGGGACTAGCTCCGTCGGGGAGCTGTTTTTT	CASAGTSSVGELFF
TRBV4-1	-	14	-	TRBJ1-4	TGCGCCAGCAGCCAAGACAGAACTAATGAAAAACTGTTTTTT	CASSQDRTNEKLFF
TRBV5-1	-	15	-	TRBJ1-3	TGCGCCAGCAGCTTGGGTATGAACTCTGGAAACACCATATATTTT	CASSLGMNSGNTIYF
TRBV4-2	-	15	-	TRBJ1-2	TGTGCCAGCAGCCAAGAAAACAGCCCTAACTATGGCTACACCTTC	CASSQENSPNYGYTF
TRBV24-1	-	13	-	TRBJ2-1	TGTGCCAAGCAGGACAAGTCCTACAATGAGCAGTTCTTC	CAKQDKSYNEQFF